This T cell receptor beta chain comes out of a study of T cells in Graves' hyperthyroidism and ophthalmopathy. About the study: Peripheral blood specimens were obtained at initial diagnosis, prior to any treatment. Findings and caveats of the study: Blood also showed most of the thyroid clonotypes that were expanded above 0.001.

This clonotype appeared many times. The antigen is unknown. TCR beta CDR3 regions were amplified from RNA. The study used the HTBI primer set for a first-round RT-PCR of the TCR CDR3. Each CDR3 protein is one row after TCRdb ran MiXCR on the multiplex PCR reads. There are approximately 380,000 distinct CDR3 sequences in the sample; about 19% occur only once, and approximately 4% lies in the top ten. The V end lost 3 bases, the J end lost 1 base, and 18 bases lay between the germline ends. The CDR3 totals 17 residues. The germline CDR1 and CDR2 sequences are MGHDK and SYGVNS. Newly diagnosed patients aged 18 to 65 had hyperthyroidism of under 2 months' duration. PBMCs were collected from an approximately 9.2 ml volume of fresh peripheral blood.

The chain links TRBV25-1 to TRBJ2-5; D unresolved. This TCR came from a woman between 18 and 29 years old with Graves' hyperthyroidism. Material for sequencing was blood. The CDR3 DNA reads TGTGCCAGCAGTGACAGGACCAGAACTATCTTCCAAGAGACCCAGTACTTC. It codes for CASSDRTRTIFQETQYF. Filled out from reference TRBV25-1 and TRBJ2-5, the complete variable domain reads EADIYQTPRYLVIGTGKKITLECSQTMGHDKMYWYQQDPGMELHLIHYSYGVNSTEKGDLSSESTVSRIRTEHFPLTLESARPSHTSQYLCASSDRTRTIFQETQYFGPGTRLLVL.